The 20 T cell receptor beta chains presented below share a single source sample, sequenced in a study of blood T cells in healthy people across ages. A J-beta primer mix and a sample-barcoded 5' primer were used in a second PCR of roughly 7 to 12 cycles. TCRdb ran MiXCR on the 5' RACE reads and lists one entry per CDR3 protein. Here the sample spans hundreds of thousands of distinct CDR3 sequences, about 30% being singletons. Material: blood. Every receptor here comes from a woman of 80 years or more in good health.

In its sample, this clonotype was seen many times. A read error is possible here, since a much larger clone lies one base away. The rearrangement joins TRBV29-1 to TRBJ2-1; 11 positions agree with TRBD2. The DNA matches TRBJ2-7 better at its end, which makes the J call doubtful. Germline CDR1 is SQVTM and CDR2 is ANQGSEA. The length of the CDR3 is 14 residues. For the CDR3, the DNA is TGCAGCGTAGAACTAGCGGGGGCCTACAATGAGCAGTACTTC. Translated, it gives CSVELAGAYNEQYF.

The chain carries TRBV19 and TRBJ1-1, with 9 nucleotides matching TRBD1. The CDR3 sequence is 14 residues long. With 3 bases clipped from V and 3 bases from J, the junction kept 2 bases outside the gene matches. In germline, CDR1 is LNHDA, CDR2 SQIVND (reference sequence). The CDR3, as DNA: TGTGCCAGTAGTATCACAGGGGGCTACACTGAAGCTTTCTTT. It is translated as CASSITGGYTEAFF.

This chain connects TRBV7-8 to TRBJ2-1, with D hard to call. V was shortened by 7 bases and J by 7 bases, with 14 bases between the two germline ends. The CDR3 is 13 amino acids. The germline CDR1 and CDR2 sequences are SGHVS and FQNEAQ. DNA for the CDR3: TGTGCCAGCACCCTGGCCCCTGGAAATGAGCAGTTCTTC. It codes for CASTLAPGNEQFF.

This clonotype was counted only a few times. V gene TRBV28 combines with J gene TRBJ1-1; possible D gene TRBD1, 5 bases. V was shortened by 7 bases and J by 4 bases, with 19 bases between the two germline ends. Germline loops: CDR1 MDHEN, CDR2 SYDVKM. The CDR3 consists of 15 residues. The CDR3 protein is CASNVLLGGGTEAFF. The CDR3 coding sequence is TGTGCCAGCAACGTTTTGTTGGGGGGGGGCACTGAAGCTTTCTTT.

This clonotype was counted ten times or more. The chain recombines TRBV7-2 with TRBJ2-1; TRBD2 might be the D (6 bases). Per the germline V gene, CDR1 is SGHTA and CDR2 is FQGNSA. There are 14 residues in the CDR3. Trimming took off 6 bases at V and 0 bases at J, with 9 bases between the two ends. The CDR3, as DNA: TGTGCCAGCAGTAAGGACTACTCCTACAATGAGCAGTTCTTC. Encoded protein: CASSKDYSYNEQFF.

There are a few counts of this clonotype. The chain carries TRBV5-4 and TRBJ1-2; tentative D call: TRBD1 (5 bases). This CDR3 region has 17 residues. V was trimmed by 0 bases and J by 1 base, leaving 16 bases between them. The germline V gene has CDR1 SGHNT and CDR2 YYREEE (reference sequence). The CDR3 loop is CASSLDQGLGFNYGYTF. The CDR3 region has the DNA TGTGCCAGCAGCTTGGATCAGGGACTCGGGTTTAACTATGGCTACACCTTC.

This clonotype was counted only a few times. The chain recombines TRBV28 with TRBJ1-6; D perhaps matches TRBD1 (5 bases). Trimming took off 6 bases at V and 6 bases at J, with 15 bases between the two ends. The CDR3 extends over 15 amino acids. The germline CDR1 and CDR2 sequences are MDHEN and SYDVKM. The CDR3 bases are TGTGCCAGCAGCCAACCCGGGACTTCTAATTCACCCCTCCACTTT. It translates to CASSQPGTSNSPLHF. The whole variable domain, filled in from reference TRBV28 and TRBJ1-6, reads DVKVTQSSRYLVKRTGEKVFLECVQDMDHENMFWYRQDPGLGLRLIYFSYDVKMKEKGDIPEGYSVSREKKERFSLILESASTNQTSMYLCASSQPGTSNSPLHFGNGTRLTVT.

This clonotype showed up just once. This chain connects TRBV7-2 to TRBJ2-1, with TRBD2 as a possible D gene (7 bases). The CDR3 has 16 amino acids. V lost 1 base and J lost 9, with 19 bases in between. Germline CDR1 SGHTA, CDR2 FQGNSA. The DNA of the CDR3 is TGTGCCAGCAGCTTAGACGGCGGGGGCCTCGGTGTTGAGCAGTTCTTC. Translated, it gives CASSLDGGGLGVEQFF.

As to this clonotype: The junction departs from the called germline gene at one end, perhaps through a read error. The CDR3 DNA is TGTGCCAGCAGCGTAGGGGTCTTCGCGGGGGGGAGATCGAACACAGATACGCGGTATTTT. It yields the protein CASSVGVFAGGRSNTDTRYF. V usage is TRBV9 and J usage is TRBJ2-3, with 9 bases fitting TRBD2. CDR1 and CDR2 from the germline V gene are SGDLS and YYNGEE. This CDR3 contains 20 residues.

This clonotype was detected a few times. This chain joins TRBV7-9 and TRBJ2-7; a possible D gene is TRBD1 (6 bases). V was cut by 3 bases and J by 2 bases, with 14 bases left in between. CDR1 is SEHNR and CDR2 is FQNEAQ in the germline V gene (reference sequence). This CDR3 has 15 residues. CDR3 protein: CASSFTGKGTYEQYF. The CDR3 DNA reads TGTGCCAGCAGCTTTACAGGGAAGGGGACCTACGAGCAGTACTTC.

This clonotype was recorded at least ten times. This rearrangement joins TRBV5-1 to TRBJ2-7, with 7 bases fitting TRBD2. From germline, CDR1 is SGHRS and CDR2 YFSETQ. J lost 0 bases, V lost 5 bases, and 5 bases had no gene match. The CDR3 extends over 14 amino acids. CDR3 residues: CASRMGGSSYEQYF. The CDR3 nucleotides read TGCGCCAGCAGAATGGGGGGGAGCTCCTACGAGCAGTACTTC.

About this clonotype itself: With a much larger clone just one base away, this may be a read error. This rearrangement joins TRBV6-2 or TRBV6-3 to TRBJ1-2; a possible D gene is TRBD1 (6 bases). Deletions cut 2 bases from V and 6 bases from J, with 10 bases between. The CDR3 sequence is 13 residues long. The germline CDR1 and CDR2 sequences are MNHEY and SVGEGT. CDR3 sequence: CASSYVGGHGYTF. The CDR3 DNA reads TGTGCCAGCAGTTACGTCGGGGGCCATGGCTACACCTTC.

This clonotype was recorded a few times. The V and J genes are TRBV29-1 and TRBJ1-2; D might be TRBD1 (5 bases). The CDR3 is 12 residues long. V lost 6 bases and J 7 bases, leaving 15 bases between the germline ends. Germline CDR1 SQVTM, CDR2 ANQGSEA. CDR3 sequence: CSVEHGAGGYTF. Here the CDR3 DNA reads TGCAGCGTGGAACACGGGGCTGGTGGCTACACCTTC.

This clonotype was detected many times. The CDR3 region is CASSQEQGYSNQPQHF. In nucleotides, the CDR3 is TGTGCCAGCAGCCAGGAACAAGGATATAGCAATCAGCCCCAGCATTTT. This chain joins TRBV4-2 and TRBJ1-5; D not resolved. Germline values: CDR1 LGHNA, CDR2 YNFKEQ. The CDR3 totals 16 residues. Trimming shortened V by 3 bases and J by 0 bases, and 12 bases separated the two germline ends.

The chain has TRBV20-1 and TRBJ2-7; 14 nucleotides agree with TRBD2. The CDR3 length is 16 residues. CDR1 and CDR2 from the germline V gene are DFQATT and SNEGSKA (reference sequence). The J segment lost 0 bases and the V segment lost 5 bases, leaving 6 bases of the junction unmatched. The CDR3 nucleotides read TGCAGTGCTGTCGGGACTAGCGGGGGACACTCCTACGAGCAGTACTTC. Translated: CSAVGTSGGHSYEQYF.

This clonotype occurred many times. The CDR3 DNA is TGTGCCAGCAGTGAATGGTCGGACGGAGGCACAGATACGCAGTATTTT. Translation: CASSEWSDGGTDTQYF. The chain employs TRBV6-1 and TRBJ2-3; D not certain. Trimming removed 2 bases from V and 1 base from J, with 13 bases in between. Germline V gene data show CDR1 as MNHNS and CDR2 as SASEGT. CDR3 length equals 16 residues.

This clonotype was picked up many times. The V gene is TRBV4-2, the J gene TRBJ1-2; D gene unclear. Per the germline V gene, CDR1 is LGHNA and CDR2 is YNFKEQ. V lost 0 bases and J 5 bases, leaving 16 bases between the germline ends. The length of the CDR3 is 16 residues. In DNA, the CDR3 is TGTGCCAGCAGCCAAGAGATTCGCCCAGAACTTTATGGCTACACCTTC. Encoded protein: CASSQEIRPELYGYTF.

This chain uses TRBV30 with TRBJ1-4; 8 positions match TRBD1. The germline CDR1 and CDR2 sequences are GTSNPN and SVGIG (reference sequence). Unmatched junction bases numbered 2, after V lost 4 bases and J lost 4 bases. The length of the CDR3 is 13 residues. CDR3: CAWIGQGNEKLFF. CDR3 nucleotides: TGTGCCTGGATCGGACAGGGTAATGAAAAACTGTTTTTT. The complete variable domain, with remaining parts taken from reference TRBV30 and TRBJ1-4, reads SQTIHQWPATLVQPVGSPLSLECTVEGTSNPNLYWYRQAAGRGLQLLFYSVGIGQISSEVPQNLSASRPQDRQFILSSKKLLLSDSGFYLCAWIGQGNEKLFFGSGTQLSVL.

This clonotype occurred many times. The gene calls are TRBV12-3 or TRBV12-4 and TRBJ2-3, with 8 bases fitting TRBD2. The J segment lost 4 bases and the V segment lost 0 bases, leaving 6 bases of the junction unmatched. This CDR3 region has 16 residues. CDR3 residues: CASSLAIRGGSDTQYF. CDR3 bases: TGTGCCAGCAGTTTAGCGATCCGGGGGGGTTCAGATACGCAGTATTTT.

The chain employs TRBV14 and TRBJ1-1; D is uncertain. V gave up 5 bases and J gave up 11 bases, with 18 bases separating them. This CDR3 contains 13 residues. In germline, CDR1 is SGHDN, CDR2 FVKESK. This chain's CDR3 is CASSEMCKSSAFF. CDR3 nucleotide sequence: TGTGCCAGCAGCGAAATGTGCAAGTCTAGCGCTTTCTTT.